This entry describes one T cell receptor beta chain. Antigen unknown. The sample belongs to a study of blood T cells in healthy people across ages. Together with a sample-barcoded 5' primer, a J-beta primer mix was included in a second PCR lasting about 7 to 12 cycles. A template-switch adaptor containing 12 random nucleotides labeled each cDNA molecule. TCRdb processed the 5' RACE reads anew with MiXCR; each CDR3 protein has one entry. The sample includes around 1,700,000 distinct CDR3 sequences, over 25% of them seen just once. Overall study findings and caveats: Measured against age, TCR beta diversity per million T cells decreased in a roughly linear manner.

The sequence came from a woman in her 30s in good health. The specimen was blood.

This CDR3 is CASRRQGVETEAFF. CDR3 bases: TGTGCCAGCAGAAGACAGGGAGTGGAGACTGAAGCTTTCTTT. V gene TRBV6-5 combines with J gene TRBJ1-1; the match to TRBD1 covers 7 bases. This CDR3 region has 14 residues. CDR1 MNHEY and CDR2 SVGAGI come from the germline V gene. V trimming: 6 bases; J trimming: 5 bases; junction bases outside the gene matches: 9.